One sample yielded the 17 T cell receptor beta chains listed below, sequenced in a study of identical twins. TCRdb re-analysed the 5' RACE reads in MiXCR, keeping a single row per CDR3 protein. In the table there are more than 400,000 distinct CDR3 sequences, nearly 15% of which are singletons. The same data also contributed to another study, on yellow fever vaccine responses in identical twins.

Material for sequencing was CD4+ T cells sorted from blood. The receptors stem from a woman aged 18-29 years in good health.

CDR3 amino acids: CASSYSAGTTDTQYF. The DNA for the CDR3 is TGTGCCAGCAGTTACTCTGCCGGGACCACAGATACGCAGTATTTT. The chain couples TRBV6-5 to TRBJ2-3; either TRBD1 or TRBD2 may supply D (5 bases each). CDR3 length equals 15 residues. V lost 0 bases and J lost 2, with 9 bases in between. Looked up from germline, CDR1 is MNHEY and CDR2 is SVGAGI.

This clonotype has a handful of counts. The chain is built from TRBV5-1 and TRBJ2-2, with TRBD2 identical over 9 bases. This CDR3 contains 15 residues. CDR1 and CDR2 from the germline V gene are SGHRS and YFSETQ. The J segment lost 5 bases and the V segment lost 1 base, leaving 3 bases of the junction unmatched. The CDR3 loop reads CASSLWLAGTGELFF. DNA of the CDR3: TGCGCCAGCAGCTTGTGGCTAGCGGGGACCGGGGAGCTGTTTTTT.

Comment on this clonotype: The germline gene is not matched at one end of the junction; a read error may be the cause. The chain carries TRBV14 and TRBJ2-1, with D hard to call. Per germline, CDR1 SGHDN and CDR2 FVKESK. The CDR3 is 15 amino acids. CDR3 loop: CATSLRTQTYDEQFF. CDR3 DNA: TGTGCCACATCCCTTCGGACGCAGACCTACGATGAGCAGTTCTTC.

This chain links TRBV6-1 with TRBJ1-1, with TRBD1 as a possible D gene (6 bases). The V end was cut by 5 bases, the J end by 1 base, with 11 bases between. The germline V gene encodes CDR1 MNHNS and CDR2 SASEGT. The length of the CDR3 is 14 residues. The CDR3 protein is CASSRRQANTEAFF. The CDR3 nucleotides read TGTGCCAGCAGTCGTCGACAGGCGAACACTGAAGCTTTCTTT.

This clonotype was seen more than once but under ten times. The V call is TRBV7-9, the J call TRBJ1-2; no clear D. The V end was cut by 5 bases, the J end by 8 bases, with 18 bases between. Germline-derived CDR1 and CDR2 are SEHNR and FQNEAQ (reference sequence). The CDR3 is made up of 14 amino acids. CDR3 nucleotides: TGTGCCAGCAGCCCATCCACTGCGCCATGGGGCTACACCTTC. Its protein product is CASSPSTAPWGYTF.

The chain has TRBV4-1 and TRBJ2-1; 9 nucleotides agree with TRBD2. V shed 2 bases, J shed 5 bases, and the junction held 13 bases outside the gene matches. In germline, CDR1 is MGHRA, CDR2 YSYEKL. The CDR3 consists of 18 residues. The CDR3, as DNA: TGCGCCAGCAGCCAAAACTCACCGGGACTAGCAACCGACAATGAGCAGTTCTTC. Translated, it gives CASSQNSPGLATDNEQFF.

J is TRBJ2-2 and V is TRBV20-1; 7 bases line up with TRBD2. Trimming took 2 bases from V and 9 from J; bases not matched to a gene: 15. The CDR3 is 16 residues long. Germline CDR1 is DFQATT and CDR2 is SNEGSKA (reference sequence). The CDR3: CSARPVGLGASWELFF. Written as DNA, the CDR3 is TGCAGTGCTAGACCCGTTGGACTAGGGGCGTCTTGGGAGCTGTTTTTT.

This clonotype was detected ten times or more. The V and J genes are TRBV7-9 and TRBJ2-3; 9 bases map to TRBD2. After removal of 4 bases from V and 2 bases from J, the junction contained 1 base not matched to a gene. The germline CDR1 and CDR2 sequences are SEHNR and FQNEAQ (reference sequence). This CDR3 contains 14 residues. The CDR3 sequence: CASSSSGTTDTQYF. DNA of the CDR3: TGTGCCAGCAGCTCTAGCGGGACCACAGATACGCAGTATTTT.

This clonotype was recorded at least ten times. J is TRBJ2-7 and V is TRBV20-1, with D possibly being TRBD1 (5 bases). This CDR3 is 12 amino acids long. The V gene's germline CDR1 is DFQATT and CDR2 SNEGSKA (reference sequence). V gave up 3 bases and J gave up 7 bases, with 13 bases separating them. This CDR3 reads CSASSRVDEQYF. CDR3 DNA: TGCAGTGCTAGTAGCAGGGTCGATGAGCAGTACTTC.

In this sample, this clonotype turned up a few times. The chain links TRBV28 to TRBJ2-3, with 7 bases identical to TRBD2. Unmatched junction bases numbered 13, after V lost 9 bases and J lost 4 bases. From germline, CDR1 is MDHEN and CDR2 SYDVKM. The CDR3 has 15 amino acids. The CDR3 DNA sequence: TGTGCCAGTCATCCGTGGGAGGGCGGCCCAGATACGCAGTATTTT. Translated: CASHPWEGGPDTQYF.

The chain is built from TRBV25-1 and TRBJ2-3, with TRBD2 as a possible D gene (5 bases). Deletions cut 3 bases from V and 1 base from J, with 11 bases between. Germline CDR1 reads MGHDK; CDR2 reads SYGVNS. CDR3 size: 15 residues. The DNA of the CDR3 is TGTGCCAGCAGTGAGGAGGACCGTCGCACAGATACGCAGTATTTT. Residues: CASSEEDRRTDTQYF.

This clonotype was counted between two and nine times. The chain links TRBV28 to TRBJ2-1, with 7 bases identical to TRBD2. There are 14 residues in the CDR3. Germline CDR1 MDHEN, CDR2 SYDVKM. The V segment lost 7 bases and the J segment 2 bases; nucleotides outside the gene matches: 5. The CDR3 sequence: CASTPAGAYNEQFF. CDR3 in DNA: TGTGCCAGCACCCCGGCGGGGGCCTACAATGAGCAGTTCTTC.

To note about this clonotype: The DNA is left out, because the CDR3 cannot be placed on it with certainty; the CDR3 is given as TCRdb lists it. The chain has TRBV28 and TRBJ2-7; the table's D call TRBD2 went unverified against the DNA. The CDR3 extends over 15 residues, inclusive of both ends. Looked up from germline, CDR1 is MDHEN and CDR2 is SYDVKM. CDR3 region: CASSSSGLAGYEQYF.

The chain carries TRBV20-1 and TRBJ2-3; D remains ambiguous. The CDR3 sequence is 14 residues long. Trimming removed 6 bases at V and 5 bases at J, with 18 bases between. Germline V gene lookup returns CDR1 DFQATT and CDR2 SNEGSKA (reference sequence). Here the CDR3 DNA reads TGCAGTGCCAACCCATCACACAAAAGAGATACGCAGTATTTT. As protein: CSANPSHKRDTQYF.

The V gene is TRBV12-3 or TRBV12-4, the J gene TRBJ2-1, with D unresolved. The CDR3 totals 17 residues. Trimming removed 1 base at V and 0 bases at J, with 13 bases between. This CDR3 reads CASSLGRFQSSYNEQFF. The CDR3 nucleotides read TGTGCCAGCAGTTTAGGGCGATTCCAAAGCTCCTACAATGAGCAGTTCTTC.

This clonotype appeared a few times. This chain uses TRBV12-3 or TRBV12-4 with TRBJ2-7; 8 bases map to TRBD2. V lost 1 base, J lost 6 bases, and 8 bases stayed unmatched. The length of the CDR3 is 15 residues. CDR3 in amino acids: CASSLVAAGEGEQYF. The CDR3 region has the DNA TGTGCCAGCAGTTTAGTGGCAGCGGGAGAGGGCGAGCAGTACTTC.

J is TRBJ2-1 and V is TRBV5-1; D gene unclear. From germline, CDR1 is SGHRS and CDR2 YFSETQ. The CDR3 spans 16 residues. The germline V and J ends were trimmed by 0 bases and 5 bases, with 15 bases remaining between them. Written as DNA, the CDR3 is TGCGCCAGCAGCTTGGGACGTGTTGGGTTCAACAATGAGCAGTTCTTC. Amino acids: CASSLGRVGFNNEQFF.